This T cell receptor (beta chain) emerged from a study of blood T cell repertoires in COVID-19 (dated by TCRdb to about 2020). For the study in its entirety: Samples from collaborators originated in the United States, Italy and Spain and spanned both the acute and convalescent phases of COVID-19. The material from the prospective study consisted of cDNA or gDNA derived from T cells, B-cell-depleted T cells, or PBMCs. The dataset comprised deeply sampled blood TCRbeta repertoires from subjects exposed to, actively infected with, or recovered from COVID-19. The repertoires were released in a freely available public database meant as a resource for research on the immune response to SARS-CoV-2. Samples were obtained from the ongoing ImmuneRACE study (first 160 participants) and from roughly 1,300 subjects provided by 6 global collaborators. Nearly every sample came with metadata listing a de-identified subject ID, COVID-19 status, age in years and sex. Where available, HLA class I and class II types were taken from metadata supplied by the sample provider and were not determined by assay-based typing. General study outcomes and caveats: How much clinical and demographic metadata was included differed by source and by participant, and the metadata was provided uncurated.

The CDR3 has 13 amino acids, counting the end cysteine and phenylalanine. Only the CDR3 region is kept as DNA, spanning 39 bases read in frame from base 1. The germline V gene (reference sequence) specifies LNHDA as CDR1 and SQIVND as CDR2. Trimming at the junction amounts to 5 bases on V and 3 bases on J, and the germline ends lie 11 bases apart. Whole blood was collected in K2EDTA tubes by collaborating institutions according to the institutions' own protocols. For TCRbeta analysis, collaborator samples were shipped as frozen whole blood, as isolated PBMCs, or as DNA extracted from either sample type. For this clone: Its antigen is not yet known. The sample holds no much larger clone one base away, and base qualities are not on file.

TCRbeta CDR3 regions were amplified from genomic DNA using the immunoSEQ Assay, a bias-controlled multiplex PCR. The study's processing was this. The number of nucleated cells in each sample was estimated from the amplification of reference gene primers within the assay. To quantify the absolute abundance of each unique TCRbeta CDR3 rearrangement, sequence reads were collapsed and filtered. For each sample, productive Simpson clonality was calculated by taking the square root of Simpson's diversity index across productive rearrangements. The source is immuneACCESS, and TCRdb retained only in-frame sequences with V and J called. Part of the clones is not carried over; for the studies checked, unresolved V genes explain less than half of this, and the remainder is unexplained. D and trimming were read from the DNA, whereas the V and J calls and clone size are those reported in that table. The sample contains over 80,000 clones, 75% to 90% of them found a single time. The ten most abundant clones make up 1.2% of the sample.

The chain couples TRBV19 to TRBJ2-7; the D gene is not confidently resolved. The source material was peripheral blood. This sequence originates from an elderly man with active or convalescent COVID-19. The bases read TGTGCCAGTAGTCAGTACAGACACTACGAGCAGTACTTC. It encodes CASSQYRHYEQYF.